The 17 T cell receptor beta chains below come from one sample, sequenced in a study of blood T cell repertoires in COVID-19 (dated by TCRdb to the early 2020s). Libraries came from the immunoSEQ multiplex PCR assay. TCRdb stores this immuneACCESS table with in-frame sequences only. Part of the clones is absent; in the studies checked, under half of the shortfall reflects unresolved V genes, and no reason is known for the rest. The sample includes 200,000 to 250,000 clones, with 85% to 90% observed a single time. The top ten clones comprise 0.87% of the sample. The sample was PBMCs or T cells enriched from blood (not recorded which). The receptor set was obtained from a man aged 50-59 years who had been exposed to COVID-19.

V gene TRBV19 combines with J gene TRBJ1-4; D is unclear. This CDR3 spans 17 amino acids. Trimming stripped 7 bases from V and 0 bases from J, with 18 bases between. The germline gives CDR1 LNHDA, CDR2 SQIVND (reference sequence). The CDR3 reads CASKDRGGPATNEKLFF. The CDR3 DNA reads as TGTGCCAGTAAAGACCGGGGAGGACCTGCAACTAATGAAAAACTGTTTTTT.

The V and J genes are TRBV18 and TRBJ1-5, with 7 nucleotides matching TRBD1. The CDR3 is 16 amino acids. CDR1 and CDR2 (germline): KGHSH, LQKENI. V shed 5 bases, J shed 0 bases, and the junction held 7 bases outside the gene matches. The CDR3 loop reads CASSETGVYSNQPQHF. CDR3 coding DNA: TGTGCCAGCTCAGAAACAGGGGTCTATAGCAATCAGCCCCAGCATTTT.

About this clone: Distinct nucleotide sequences in the sample also encode this CDR3. The J gene is TRBJ2-3, the V gene TRBV5-1, with a tentative D call TRBD1 (5 bases). The CDR3 covers 15 residues. Germline V gene lookup returns CDR1 SGHRS and CDR2 YFSETQ. Trimming removed 0 bases from V and 3 bases from J, with 11 bases in between. This CDR3 reads CASSLGTGPTDTQYF. The CDR3 nucleotides are TGCGCCAGCAGCTTGGGTACAGGTCCGACAGATACGCAGTATTTT.

The chain couples TRBV4-2 to TRBJ1-6, with 9 bases identical to TRBD1. CDR1 and CDR2 from the germline V gene are LGHNA and YNFKEQ. The CDR3 runs 18 residues. Trimming at V came to 1 base and at J to 9 bases, leaving 13 bases not matched to a gene. CDR3 bases: TGTGCCAGCAGCCAAGCGTCCGCCGACAGGGGGTGGGCTTCACCCCTCCACTTT. It codes for CASSQASADRGWASPLHF.

V gene TRBV7-3 combines with J gene TRBJ2-3; TRBD1 matches 12 bases. CDR1 is SGHTA and CDR2 is FQGTGA in the germline V gene. J gave up 5 bases and V 5 bases, and 5 bases lay outside the gene matches. This CDR3 comprises 15 residues. As DNA, the CDR3 is TGTGCCAGCAGCCCCGGGACAGGGGGCCGAGATACGCAGTATTTT. It is translated as CASSPGTGGRDTQYF.

This clone was seen only a few times. V usage is TRBV25-1 and J usage is TRBJ1-3, with a possible D match to TRBD1 (6 bases). Trimming took off 6 bases at V and 1 base at J, with 16 bases between the two ends. Germline V gene lookup returns CDR1 MGHDK and CDR2 SYGVNS. The CDR3 sequence is 16 residues long. The CDR3 reads CASSMGAANSGNTIYF. As DNA, the CDR3 is TGTGCCAGCAGCATGGGGGCAGCCAATTCTGGAAACACCATATATTTT.

The V call is TRBV19, the J call TRBJ1-1, with D possibly matching TRBD1 (6 bases). This CDR3 has 13 residues. V was shortened by 6 bases and J by 4 bases, with 12 bases between the two germline ends. The germline CDR1 and CDR2 sequences are LNHDA and SQIVND (reference sequence). Here the CDR3 DNA reads TGTGCCAGTAGCCAACAGGGTGGCACTGAAGCTTTCTTT. Translation gives CASSQQGGTEAFF.

The chain couples TRBV9 to TRBJ2-3, with TRBD2 identical over 7 bases. CDR3 size: 16 residues. After removal of 2 bases from V and 0 bases from J, the junction contained 6 bases not matched to a gene. Looked up from germline, CDR1 is SGDLS and CDR2 is YYNGEE. The CDR3 reads CASSVAWGGSTDTQYF. CDR3 nucleotides: TGTGCCAGCAGCGTGGCCTGGGGGGGGAGCACAGATACGCAGTATTTT.

The chain recombines TRBV27 with TRBJ2-5; 12 bases agree with TRBD2. The CDR3 has 16 amino acids. Trimming cost V 6 bases and J 0 bases; bases outside gene matches: 5. Germline V gives CDR1 MNHEY, CDR2 SMNVEV (reference sequence). The CDR3 is CASRRTSGTNQETQYF. For the CDR3, the DNA is TGTGCCAGCAGACGGACTAGCGGGACCAACCAAGAGACCCAGTACTTC.

V is TRBV6-5 and J is TRBJ1-1, with D possibly being TRBD1 (5 bases). Germline CDR1 and CDR2: MNHEY and SVGAGI. This CDR3 contains 13 residues. V gave up 5 bases and J gave up 7 bases, with 14 bases separating them. CDR3 nucleotides: TGTGCCAGCAGTCCTAATCAGGGCTTTGAAGCTTTCTTT. Protein product: CASSPNQGFEAFF.

The chain links TRBV28 to TRBJ1-4; D is unclear. The germline V gene encodes CDR1 MDHEN and CDR2 SYDVKM. Trimming removed 6 bases from V and 2 bases from J, with 7 bases in between. The CDR3 runs to 13 residues. CDR3 loop: CASRRATNEKLFF. Written as DNA, the CDR3 is TGTGCCAGCAGGCGAGCTACTAATGAAAAACTGTTTTTT.

This chain uses TRBV6-4 with TRBJ2-1, with 11 bases matching TRBD2. The CDR3 is 18 residues long. Germline V gene sequence: CDR1 MRHNA, CDR2 SNTAGT. The V segment lost 6 bases and the J segment 1 base; nucleotides outside the gene matches: 11. The CDR3 protein is CASSVPGLAEGSYNEQFF. In DNA, the CDR3 is TGTGCCAGCAGCGTCCCGGGACTAGCGGAGGGGTCCTACAATGAGCAGTTCTTC.

This CDR3 reads CAWSKGLGTEAFF. The DNA of the CDR3 is TGTGCCTGGAGTAAGGGGCTGGGCACTGAAGCTTTCTTT. The V gene is TRBV30, the J gene TRBJ1-1, with a weak D call TRBD1 (5 bases). The CDR3 covers 13 residues. Germline V gene lookup returns CDR1 GTSNPN and CDR2 SVGIG (reference sequence). Trimming pared 2 bases from V and 4 bases from J, leaving 11 bases between.

The chain uses TRBV6-6 and TRBJ2-5; D is undetermined. Germline CDR1 and CDR2: MNHNY and SVGAGI (reference sequence). The CDR3 has 13 residues. V lost 7 bases and J 2 bases, leaving 11 bases between the germline ends. This chain's CDR3 is CASITGQQETQYF. The CDR3 DNA follows: TGTGCCAGCATCACTGGGCAGCAAGAGACCCAGTACTTC.

The gene calls are TRBV11-3 and TRBJ1-2, with D tentatively TRBD1 (6 bases). The V end was cut by 1 base, the J end by 9 bases, with 21 bases between. The CDR3 loop spans 16 amino acids. Germline loops: CDR1 SGHNT, CDR2 YENEEA. The CDR3 DNA follows: TGTGCCAGCAGCTTAGCCGCCGGACAGAAAAAAGAGAGCTACACCTTC. It is translated as CASSLAAGQKKESYTF.

The J gene is TRBJ2-7, the V gene TRBV18, with D perhaps TRBD1 (5 bases). V was clipped by 3 bases and J by 3 bases, with 15 bases between them. This CDR3 has 15 residues. From germline, CDR1 is KGHSH and CDR2 LQKENI. CDR3 sequence reads: CASSPLDSSFYEQYF. CDR3 nucleotide sequence: TGTGCCAGCTCACCTTTAGACAGTTCTTTCTACGAGCAGTACTTC. The full variable domain, rest sourced from reference TRBV18 and TRBJ2-7, is NAGVMQNPRHLVRRRGQEARLRCSPMKGHSHVYWYRQLPEEGLKFMVYLQKENIIDESGMPKERFSAEFPKEGPSILRIQQVVRGDSAAYFCASSPLDSSFYEQYFGPGTRLTVT.

The V gene is TRBV9, the J gene TRBJ2-7, with 8 bases fitting TRBD1. The CDR3 sequence is 15 residues long. With V trimmed by 4 bases and J by 4 bases, 10 bases remained unmatched. Germline-derived CDR1 and CDR2 are SGDLS and YYNGEE. CDR3 coding DNA: TGTGCCAGCAGCTTTAGTTATACAGGGGGATACGAGCAGTACGTC. Residues: CASSFSYTGGYEQYV.